This entry lists 17 T cell receptor beta chains sequenced from one sample in a study of blood T cell repertoires in COVID-19. Measured with immunoSEQ multiplex PCR; TCRdb has only the in-frame clones, and not every one. The table includes 200,000 or so clones, approximately 80% detected once. The sample comprised peripheral blood. These receptors were taken from an elderly woman with acute or convalescent COVID-19.

The rearrangement joins TRBV3-1 (or the pseudogene TRBV3-2) to TRBJ1-5; D remains unclear. This CDR3 region has 15 residues. Germline V lookup: CDR1 LGHDT, CDR2 YNNKEL (reference sequence). V was shortened by 1 base and J by 7 bases, with 14 bases between the two germline ends. DNA for the CDR3: TGTGCCAGCAGCCAAGTAGGTATCAACTACCAGCCCCAGCATTTT. Translating it yields CASSQVGINYQPQHF.

The J gene is TRBJ1-4, the V gene TRBV12-3 or TRBV12-4; D is undetermined. Trimming left V 3 bases short and J 8 bases short, with 10 bases between. This CDR3 contains 13 residues. Written as DNA, the CDR3 is TGTGCCAGCAGTTTTCGGGCGGGAGAAAAACTGTTTTTT. Protein: CASSFRAGEKLFF.

The CDR3 DNA is TGTGCCAGCAGCTTGTCCAGAAACACTGAAGCTTTCTTT. Residues: CASSLSRNTEAFF. The rearrangement uses TRBV5-4 and TRBJ1-1, with no clear D. Germline loops: CDR1 SGHNT, CDR2 YYREEE (reference sequence). Trimming removed 1 base at V and 2 bases at J, with 6 bases between. The CDR3 covers 13 residues. Full variable domain (rest looked up from reference TRBV5-4 and TRBJ1-1): ETGVTQSPTHLIKTRGQQVTLRCSSQSGHNTVSWYQQALGQGPQFIFQYYREEENGRGNFPPRFSGLQFPNYSSELNVNALELDDSALYLCASSLSRNTEAFFGQGTRLTVV.

The chain carries TRBV19 and TRBJ1-4; 8 bases line up with TRBD1. The CDR3 is 15 residues long. Germline V gene lookup returns CDR1 LNHDA and CDR2 SQIVND (reference sequence). Losses at the gene ends were 2 bases for V and 5 bases for J; bases not matched to a gene: 4. CDR3 region: CASSIPNRGNEKLFF. The CDR3 DNA follows: TGTGCCAGTAGTATACCCAACAGGGGGAATGAAAAACTGTTTTTT.

This rearrangement joins TRBV5-1 to TRBJ1-3, with a tentative D call TRBD1 (6 bases). Germline CDR1 and CDR2: SGHRS and YFSETQ. This CDR3 comprises 16 residues. Trimming removed 2 bases at V and 1 base at J, with 13 bases between. The CDR3 DNA reads as TGCGCCAGCAGCTTAGTTGCGGGGGCGTCTGGAAACACCATATATTTT. It is translated as CASSLVAGASGNTIYF.

This chain links TRBV5-1 with TRBJ1-1, with D perhaps matching TRBD1 (6 bases). The CDR3 runs 15 residues. V shed 4 bases and J shed 0 bases, with 13 bases lying between them. CDR1 is SGHRS and CDR2 is YFSETQ in the germline V gene. CDR3 in amino acids: CASSALRGMNTEAFF. The CDR3 DNA sequence: TGCGCCAGCAGCGCCCTGAGGGGGATGAACACTGAAGCTTTCTTT. The variable domain in full, with the rest retrieved from reference TRBV5-1 and TRBJ1-1, is KAGVTQTPRYLIKTRGQQVTLSCSPISGHRSVSWYQQTPGQGLQFLFEYFSETQRNKGNFPGRFSGRQFSNSRSEMNVSTLELGDSALYLCASSALRGMNTEAFFGQGTRLTVV.

The chain uses TRBV6-2 or TRBV6-3 and TRBJ1-5, with D tentatively TRBD1 (6 bases). This CDR3 region has 15 residues. Germline V CDR1 and CDR2: MNHEY, SVGEGT. Trimming shortened V by 2 bases and J by 6 bases, and 14 bases separated the two germline ends. In DNA form, the CDR3 reads TGTGCCAGCAGTTACGGGGGGGCTGAAGGTCAGCCCCAGCATTTT. The encoded protein is CASSYGGAEGQPQHF.

This clone is a singleton in its sample. The sample holds other DNA sequences that translate to the same CDR3. The CDR3 coding sequence is TGTGCCAGCAGCTTAGTGGGAGGCTATGGCTACACCTTC. Amino acids: CASSLVGGYGYTF. This sequence joins TRBV7-2 and TRBJ1-2; no clear D gene. Trimming pared 1 base from V and 4 bases from J, leaving 7 bases between. The CDR3 is 13 residues long. Germline CDR1 SGHTA, CDR2 FQGNSA. Combining the CDR3 with reference TRBV7-2 and TRBJ1-2 gives the whole variable domain GAGVSQSPSNKVTEKGKDVELRCDPISGHTALYWYRQSLGQGLEFLIYFQGNSAPDKSGLPSDRFSAERTGGSVSTLTIQRTQQEDSAVYLCASSLVGGYGYTFGSGTRLTVV.

The CDR3 sequence is CASSSQGRGAGDTQYF. The DNA for the CDR3 is TGTGCCAGCAGCTCCCAAGGCCGGGGGGCAGGTGATACGCAGTATTTT. This chain uses TRBV7-2 with TRBJ2-3, with D possibly matching TRBD2 (7 bases). This CDR3 has 16 residues. V was trimmed by 4 bases and J by 6 bases, leaving 20 bases between them. Per germline, CDR1 SGHTA and CDR2 FQGNSA.

The gene calls are TRBV5-1 and TRBJ1-2, with 10 bases that match TRBD1. From germline, CDR1 is SGHRS and CDR2 YFSETQ. CDR3 length equals 13 residues. With 5 bases clipped from V and 8 bases from J, the junction kept 6 bases outside the gene matches. The CDR3 DNA is TGCGCCAGCAGTCGGGACAGGGGAAACGGCTACACCTTC. Translating gives CASSRDRGNGYTF.

This rearrangement joins TRBV14 to TRBJ2-7; D is possibly TRBD1 (5 bases). Germline CDR1 SGHDN, CDR2 FVKESK. V lost 4 bases and J lost 4, with 14 bases in between. CDR3 length equals 14 residues. The CDR3 sequence is CASSPRQQSYEQYF. CDR3 coding DNA: TGTGCCAGCAGCCCTCGACAGCAGTCATACGAGCAGTACTTC.

There are a few counts of this clone. The chain uses TRBV6-1 and TRBJ1-2; D remains ambiguous. Germline CDR1 and CDR2: MNHNS and SASEGT. The V gene lost 1 base and the J gene lost 3 bases, with 6 bases spanning the gap. The length of the CDR3 is 13 residues. This CDR3 is CASSEDQYYGYTF. CDR3 in DNA: TGTGCCAGCAGTGAAGATCAGTACTATGGCTACACCTTC.

This clone was seen a handful of times. The chain joins TRBV11-3 to TRBJ2-1, with 7 bases fitting TRBD2. Germline V gives CDR1 SGHNT, CDR2 YENEEA. CDR3 length equals 12 residues. Trimming took 5 bases from V and 8 from J; bases not matched to a gene: 3. DNA of the CDR3: TGTGCCAGCAGCCGCGGACTAGATGAGCAGTTCTTC. Translating it yields CASSRGLDEQFF.

The chain couples TRBV7-2 to TRBJ2-3; D ambiguous. Germline-derived CDR1 and CDR2 are SGHTA and FQGNSA. The length of the CDR3 is 14 residues. Deletions cut 2 bases from V and 1 base from J, with 7 bases between. DNA for the CDR3: TGTGCCAGCAGCTTATTCAGCGGCACAGATACGCAGTATTTT. Its translation: CASSLFSGTDTQYF.

The rearrangement joins TRBV6-5 to TRBJ2-1; 8 positions match TRBD2. V trimming: 6 bases; J trimming: 6 bases; junction bases outside the gene matches: 10. CDR3 length: 15 amino acids. Germline CDR1 is MNHEY and CDR2 is SVGAGI. The CDR3 loop is CASRNGAGGRNEQFF. The CDR3 DNA sequence: TGTGCCAGCAGGAACGGGGCGGGAGGCCGCAATGAGCAGTTCTTC.

The J gene is TRBJ2-2, the V gene TRBV6-5; 12 bases align to TRBD2. V lost 11 bases and J lost 6; bases outside the gene matches: 10. The germline V gene has CDR1 MNHEY and CDR2 SVGAGI. CDR3 size: 15 residues. DNA for the CDR3: TGTGCCTCTAGCGGGGGGGCCGTAAGGGCCGGGGAGCTGTTTTTT. Encoded protein: CASSGGAVRAGELFF.

This sequence joins TRBV7-2 and TRBJ2-1, with a weak D call TRBD2 (7 bases). The CDR3 totals 15 residues. Germline V CDR1 and CDR2: SGHTA, FQGNSA. The V end lost 2 bases, the J end lost 4 bases, and 12 bases lay between the germline ends. The CDR3 nucleotides read TGTGCCAGCAGCTTAAAGGGGGAGGGTTACAATGAGCAGTTCTTC. Translation gives CASSLKGEGYNEQFF.